Here is one TCR beta chain with its context. The antigen is unknown. The method was immunoSEQ multiplex PCR; TCRdb's version includes in-frame clones alone and lacks a portion of them. The sample shows 120,000 or so clones, about 90% of them seen only once. The CDR3 consists of 15 residues. After removal of 4 bases from V and 5 bases from J, the junction contained 4 bases not matched to a gene. Germline CDR1 LNHDA, CDR2 SQIVND (reference sequence). This sample stems from a study of T cell responses to AZD1222 COVID-19 vaccine. Points from the study as a whole: Among the donors, most were white British and more were female, and clonal diversity was possibly underestimated. Reportedly, nearly half of unique spike TCRs recognized epitopes outside B.1.351/B.1.1.7 mutations.

The sequence was collected from an adult in good health. The V call is TRBV19, the J call TRBJ2-5; 13 bases line up with TRBD2. This material consisted of peripheral blood, taken on day 0 of AZD1222 vaccination. CDR3 DNA sequence: TGTGCCAGTAGTACTCCGACTAGCGGGAGGGAGACCCAGTACTTC. Amino acid sequence: CASSTPTSGRETQYF.